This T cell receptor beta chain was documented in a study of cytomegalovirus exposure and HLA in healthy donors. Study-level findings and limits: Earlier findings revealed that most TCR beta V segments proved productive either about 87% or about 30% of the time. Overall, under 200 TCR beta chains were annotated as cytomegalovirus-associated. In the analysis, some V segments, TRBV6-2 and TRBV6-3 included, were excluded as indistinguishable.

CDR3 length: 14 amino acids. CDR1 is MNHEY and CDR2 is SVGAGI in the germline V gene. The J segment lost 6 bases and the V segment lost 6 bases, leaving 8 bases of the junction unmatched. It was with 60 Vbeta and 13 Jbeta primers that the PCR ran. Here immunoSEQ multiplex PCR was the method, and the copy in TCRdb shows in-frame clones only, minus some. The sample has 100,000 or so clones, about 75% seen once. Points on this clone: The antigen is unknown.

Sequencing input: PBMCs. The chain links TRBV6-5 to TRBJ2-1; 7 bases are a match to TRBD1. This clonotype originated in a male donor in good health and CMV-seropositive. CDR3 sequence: CASSRDRDLNEQFF. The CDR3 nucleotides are TGTGCCAGCAGCCGAGACAGGGACCTCAATGAGCAGTTCTTC.